This T cell receptor (beta chain) is drawn from a study of CD8 T cells in ankylosing spondylitis. Study observations and caveats: As for the disease-linked clones, they showed a CD8+ phenotype and occurred at relatively low frequencies in peripheral blood. Researchers reportedly found disease-linked clones significantly enriched in matched ankylosing spondylitis synovial fluid.

Germline CDR1 reads SGHTA; CDR2 reads FQGNSA. Trimming cost V 3 bases and J 2 bases, with 15 bases left between them. The CDR3 has 16 residues. TCRdb processed the 5' RACE reads anew with MiXCR; each CDR3 protein has one entry. In the table there are about 250,000 distinct CDR3 sequences, 15% to 20% of which are singletons. Regarding this clonotype: Its target is unknown.

V usage is TRBV7-2 and J usage is TRBJ2-3; a weak D match, TRBD2 (6 bases). This receptor was taken from a male donor with ankylosing spondylitis or in good health (not recorded which). The sample consisted of blood, either unsorted or a sorted T cell fraction (not recorded which). The CDR3 bases are TGTGCCAGCAGCTTGATCCCCGGGAGCCTCACAGATACGCAGTATTTT. Residues: CASSLIPGSLTDTQYF. The variable domain in full, with the rest retrieved from reference TRBV7-2 and TRBJ2-3, is GAGVSQSPSNKVTEKGKDVELRCDPISGHTALYWYRQSLGQGLEFLIYFQGNSAPDKSGLPSDRFSAERTGGSVSTLTIQRTQQEDSAVYLCASSLIPGSLTDTQYFGPGTRLTVL.